This TCR beta chain is drawn from a study of cytomegalovirus exposure and HLA in healthy donors. About the research overall: A data release that came early held roughly 80 million unique TCRs from HLA-typed donors. Study outcomes and limitations: Reports showed the classifier diagnosing cytomegalovirus status with high specificity and sensitivity.

Trimming took off 7 bases at V and 0 bases at J, with 13 bases between the two ends. Per germline, CDR1 MDHEN and CDR2 SYDVKM. The CDR3 runs to 15 residues. Primers for the PCR totalled 60 Vbeta and 13 Jbeta. Here immunoSEQ multiplex PCR was the method, and the copy in TCRdb shows in-frame clones only, minus some. The sample records roughly 140,000 clones, 70% being singletons. A few counts support this clone. Its antigen is unknown. This chain links TRBV28 with TRBJ1-3; D is unresolved. This TCR derives from a woman in her 30s in good health and CMV-seronegative. The sequenced sample consisted of PBMCs. CDR3 nucleotides: TGTGCCAGCAATGATCCAACCAGCTCTGGAAACACCATATATTTT. Translation: CASNDPTSSGNTIYF.